The 21 T cell receptor beta chains in this list originate from one sample, sequenced in a study of blood T cell repertoires in COVID-19. Sequencing was performed with immunoSEQ multiplex PCR; in TCRdb, only in-frame clones are kept and a portion is missing. Counted here are 55,000 to 65,000 clones, more than 80% occurring once; the ten biggest clones make up more than 6.5%. Material for sequencing was peripheral blood. These receptors all come from a human donor with active COVID-19. The donor label of this sample is uncertain.

The rearrangement uses TRBV5-6 and TRBJ2-3; 10 bases line up with TRBD2. The V gene's germline CDR1 is SGHDT and CDR2 YYEEEE. V lost 4 bases, J lost 1 base, and 6 bases stayed unmatched. There are 16 residues in the CDR3. The CDR3 DNA reads as TGTGCCAGCAGCAACGGACTAGCGGCAGGCACAGATACGCAGTATTTT. This sequence encodes CASSNGLAAGTDTQYF.

V is TRBV28 and J is TRBJ2-7; 8 bases line up with TRBD1. Germline V CDR1 and CDR2: MDHEN, SYDVKM. This CDR3 is built from 15 residues. V shed 3 bases, J shed 3 bases, and the junction held 7 bases outside the gene matches. The CDR3 loop reads CASSFSGTGHYEQYF. The CDR3 DNA sequence: TGTGCCAGCAGTTTTTCTGGGACAGGACACTACGAGCAGTACTTC.

The chain recombines TRBV5-1 with TRBJ2-3, with 10 bases identical to TRBD1. Per the germline V gene, CDR1 is SGHRS and CDR2 is YFSETQ. This CDR3 comprises 15 residues. J gave up 3 bases and V 1 base, and 2 bases lay outside the gene matches. The CDR3 coding sequence is TGCGCCAGCAGCTTGCCGGGACAGGGGACAGATACGCAGTATTTT. Encoded protein: CASSLPGQGTDTQYF.

This chain joins TRBV5-4 and TRBJ2-3; a possible D gene is TRBD2 (6 bases). The ends were cut back, 4 bases at V and 0 bases at J, with 15 bases in the middle. This CDR3 is built from 16 residues. From germline, CDR1 is SGHNT and CDR2 YYREEE (reference sequence). CDR3 DNA: TGTGCCAGCAGCCCTGAACTAGCCGCAAGCACAGATACGCAGTATTTT. This encodes CASSPELAASTDTQYF.

V is TRBV11-2 and J is TRBJ1-2; tentatively, D is TRBD1 (6 bases). The V gene's germline CDR1 is SGHAT and CDR2 FQNNGV. The germline V and J ends were trimmed by 5 bases and 5 bases, with 15 bases remaining between them. The CDR3 runs 14 residues. CDR3 amino acids: CASSRYRDRYGYTF. The CDR3 coding sequence is TGTGCCAGCAGCCGTTACAGGGATAGGTATGGCTACACCTTC.

The genes are TRBV18 and TRBJ1-5; 9 nucleotides match TRBD1. V lost 3 bases to trimming and J lost 5 bases; unmatched junction nucleotides: 5. The CDR3 contains 15 residues. CDR1 is KGHSH and CDR2 is LQKENI in the germline V gene. CDR3 in amino acids: CASSPGTGLYQPQHF. The CDR3 bases are TGTGCCAGCTCACCCGGGACAGGGCTCTATCAGCCCCAGCATTTT.

Only one count was recorded for this clone. V usage is TRBV9 and J usage is TRBJ1-3, with 12 bases matching TRBD1. The germline V gene has CDR1 SGDLS and CDR2 YYNGEE. The CDR3 runs to 16 residues. The V gene end was trimmed by 2 bases and the J gene end by 1 base; junction bases not matched to a gene: 1. The CDR3 bases are TGTGCCAGCAGCGTGGGACAGGGGGCATCTGGAAACACCATATATTTT. It codes for CASSVGQGASGNTIYF.

The rearrangement uses TRBV24-1 and TRBJ1-5; tentative D call: TRBD1 (5 bases). The CDR3 length is 16 residues. The germline V gene has CDR1 KGHDR and CDR2 SFDVKD. V was clipped by 0 bases and J by 2 bases, with 10 bases between them. The CDR3 DNA follows: TGTGCCACCAGTGATTTGCATGGGGGGGGCAATCAGCCCCAGCATTTT. Protein sequence: CATSDLHGGGNQPQHF.

The table lists this clone with a few counts. The chain couples TRBV7-9 to TRBJ2-2; D possibly corresponds to TRBD1 (5 bases). Germline CDR1 is SEHNR and CDR2 is FQNEAQ (reference sequence). The V end lost 4 bases, the J end lost 3 bases, and 18 bases lay between the germline ends. The CDR3 is made up of 17 amino acids. The CDR3 region has the DNA TGTGCCAGCAGCTCCCGACAGCCACGGCAGGACACCGGGGAGCTGTTTTTT. Amino acid sequence: CASSSRQPRQDTGELFF.

The chain uses TRBV7-2 and TRBJ1-5; 9 nucleotides line up with TRBD1. V dropped 5 bases and J dropped 5; count of bases not matched to a gene: 4. The CDR3 covers 14 residues. Germline loops: CDR1 SGHTA, CDR2 FQGNSA. CDR3 region: CASSPRTGDQPQHF. CDR3 in DNA: TGTGCCAGCAGCCCCCGGACAGGGGATCAGCCCCAGCATTTT.

The count of this clone is one. The chain couples TRBV7-2 to TRBJ2-1, with TRBD2 matching over 7 bases. The CDR3 length is 13 residues. The V and J ends lost 4 bases and 7 bases, in that order; junction bases with no gene match: 4. Per the germline V gene, CDR1 is SGHTA and CDR2 is FQGNSA. The CDR3 nucleotides read TGTGCCAGCAGCTATCTCGGGGGGAATGAGCAGTTCTTC. This sequence encodes CASSYLGGNEQFF.

This clone was seen only a few times. J is TRBJ2-7 and V is TRBV2, with TRBD2 identical over 16 bases. Germline CDR1 SNHLY, CDR2 FYNNEI. After removal of 3 bases from V and 5 bases from J, the junction contained 7 bases not matched to a gene. CDR3 size: 17 residues. CDR3: CASSDSTGTSGRDEQYF. Written as DNA, the CDR3 is TGTGCCAGCAGTGATTCAACCGGGACTAGCGGGAGGGACGAGCAGTACTTC.

A single count supports this clone. This chain links TRBV30 with TRBJ2-1, with TRBD1 matching over 7 bases. Trimming at V came to 3 bases and at J to 7 bases, leaving 9 bases not matched to a gene. CDR3 size: 14 residues. Germline CDR1 is GTSNPN and CDR2 is SVGIG (reference sequence). The CDR3 DNA is TGTGCCTGGAGGACGACAGGGTTGTGGAATGAGCAGTTCTTC. It is translated as CAWRTTGLWNEQFF.

The chain recombines TRBV5-5 with TRBJ2-5, with unresolved D. The CDR3 contains 15 residues. CDR1 SGHKS and CDR2 YYEKEE come from the germline V gene (reference sequence). V lost 0 bases and J 2 bases, leaving 11 bases between the germline ends. CDR3 residues: CASSLGSYKQETQYF. Here the CDR3 DNA reads TGTGCCAGCAGCTTGGGGTCTTACAAACAAGAGACCCAGTACTTC.

This rearrangement joins TRBV28 to TRBJ1-5; no reliable D call. The germline V and J ends were trimmed by 6 bases and 0 bases, with 12 bases remaining between them. There are 15 residues in the CDR3. From germline, CDR1 is MDHEN and CDR2 SYDVKM. The CDR3 loop is CASSTDMYSNQPQHF. DNA for the CDR3: TGTGCCAGCAGCACTGACATGTATAGCAATCAGCCCCAGCATTTT.

This clone was found once. The chain carries TRBV7-2 and TRBJ2-5, with 7 bases lining up with TRBD1. The germline V gene has CDR1 SGHTA and CDR2 FQGNSA. Trimming at V came to 6 bases and at J to 4 bases, leaving 5 bases not matched to a gene. This CDR3 has 13 amino acids. Here the CDR3 DNA reads TGTGCCAGCAGAACGGGACAGAGAGAGACCCAGTACTTC. Residues: CASRTGQRETQYF.

The genes are TRBV19 and TRBJ1-1; D is unclear. Germline V gene data show CDR1 as LNHDA and CDR2 as SQIVND (reference sequence). The germline V and J ends were trimmed by 5 bases and 1 base, with 8 bases remaining between them. The CDR3 runs to 13 residues. The CDR3 is CASSVAENTEAFF. In DNA form, the CDR3 reads TGTGCCAGTAGTGTGGCGGAGAACACTGAAGCTTTCTTT.

The chain has TRBV2 and TRBJ2-5, with 14 bases matching TRBD2. From germline, CDR1 is SNHLY and CDR2 FYNNEI. Unmatched junction bases numbered 6, after V lost 5 bases and J lost 7 bases. The CDR3 length is 15 residues. This CDR3 is CASSPGTSGRVTQYF. The CDR3 DNA follows: TGTGCCAGCAGTCCGGGGACTAGCGGGAGAGTGACCCAGTACTTC.

The rearrangement joins TRBV19 to TRBJ1-6; 9 bases agree with TRBD1. V lost 10 bases, J lost 1 base, and 8 bases stayed unmatched. Germline CDR1 reads LNHDA; CDR2 reads SQIVND (reference sequence). This CDR3 contains 16 residues. CDR3 in amino acids: CATGKQGASYNSPLHF. The CDR3 coding sequence is TGTGCCACGGGAAAACAGGGGGCGTCCTATAATTCACCCCTCCACTTT.

The chain uses TRBV2 and TRBJ2-1; TRBD2 aligns across 8 bases. The germline V gene encodes CDR1 SNHLY and CDR2 FYNNEI. The CDR3 consists of 14 residues. Germline trimming cut 9 bases from V and 7 bases from J; bases unmatched to any gene: 11. CDR3 coding DNA: TGTGCCAGTCCCGGGGGGGTAGCGGTAAATGAGCAGTTCTTC. Translation gives CASPGGVAVNEQFF.

The V gene is TRBV6-2 or TRBV6-3, the J gene TRBJ2-1, with TRBD2 as a possible D gene (6 bases). The V end lost 4 bases, the J end lost 5 bases, and 15 bases lay between the germline ends. The length of the CDR3 is 15 residues. Germline values: CDR1 MNHEY, CDR2 SVGEGT. The CDR3 bases are TGTGCCAGCAGTTCTCAGCGGGCAGGGAACAATGAGCAGTTCTTC. Protein sequence: CASSSQRAGNNEQFF.